The 27 T cell receptor beta chains below were found in one sample sequenced in a study of shared clonotypes between healthy human individuals. Measured with immunoSEQ multiplex PCR; TCRdb has only the in-frame clones, and not every one. The data contain approximately 2,000,000 clones, 85% to 95% of them singletons. Sequencing was carried out using naive CD4+ T cells from PBMCs. Noted subset: CD45RA+ positively selected. Receptor source: a man between 18 and 29 years old in good health. Some clones in this sample may be carry-over from other donors' samples.

This clone showed up just once. The rearrangement uses TRBV5-7 and TRBJ2-3, with TRBD2 matching 14 bases. TRBV5-7 is noted as an ORF with a role that remains uncertain. The CDR3 spans 17 residues. J lost 1 base, V lost 0 bases, and 1 base had no gene match. The CDR3 loop is CASSLGLAGGGTDTQYF. The CDR3 DNA is TGTGCCAGCAGCTTGGGACTAGCGGGAGGGGGCACAGATACGCAGTATTTT.

CDR3 sequence (DNA): TGTGCCAGCAGTGGGGGACAGGGGCCGCAGCATTTT. Amino acids: CASSGGQGPQHF. The chain joins TRBV25-1 to TRBJ1-5; 10 bases fit TRBD1. The trim removed 4 bases at V and 13 bases at J, leaving 4 bases unmatched. The CDR3 has 12 residues. Germline loops: CDR1 MGHDK, CDR2 SYGVNS.

The chain links TRBV2 to TRBJ2-1; D is ambiguous. Germline V CDR1 and CDR2: SNHLY, FYNNEI. The CDR3 has 16 amino acids. V was trimmed by 6 bases and J by 1 base, leaving 16 bases between them. The CDR3 loop is CASSAGRAASYNEQFF. The CDR3 DNA reads as TGTGCCAGCAGCGCCGGAAGGGCGGCTTCCTACAATGAGCAGTTCTTC.

The chain has TRBV4-3 and TRBJ1-5; 7 bases match TRBD1. The CDR3 is 19 residues long. The trim removed 2 bases at V and 0 bases at J, leaving 13 bases unmatched. The germline gives CDR1 LGHNA, CDR2 YSLEER. The CDR3 sequence: CASSQPRQGMLYSNQPQHF. CDR3 DNA: TGCGCCAGCAGCCAACCAAGACAGGGCATGTTGTATAGCAATCAGCCCCAGCATTTT.

The chain couples TRBV5-6 to TRBJ2-1; D is ambiguous. The germline V and J ends were trimmed by 2 bases and 9 bases, with 12 bases remaining between them. CDR1 is SGHDT, CDR2 YYEEEE, per germline. The CDR3 runs 13 residues. The CDR3 sequence: CASSFPWAGEQFF. The CDR3, as DNA: TGTGCCAGCAGCTTCCCCTGGGCAGGTGAGCAGTTCTTC.

The chain is built from TRBV6-5 and TRBJ2-5; no definite D call. Germline V gene data show CDR1 as MNHEY and CDR2 as SVGAGI. This CDR3 has 11 residues. Trimming removed 7 bases at V and 5 bases at J, with 8 bases between. The CDR3 DNA follows: TGTGCCAGCAAAACCCCGGAGACCCAGTACTTC. Translated: CASKTPETQYF.

The CDR3 DNA reads TGCAGCGCGTACAGGATAGCGAGGGGCTACACCTTC. This encodes CSAYRIARGYTF. The chain recombines TRBV29-1 with TRBJ1-2; maybe TRBD1 (5 bases). The V end was cut by 7 bases, the J end by 8 bases, with 17 bases between. Germline V gives CDR1 SQVTM, CDR2 ANQGSEA. This CDR3 region has 12 residues.

The V call is TRBV4-1, the J call TRBJ1-5, with TRBD1 matching 10 bases. CDR3 length: 18 amino acids. Germline V gene sequence: CDR1 MGHRA, CDR2 YSYEKL. V shed 3 bases, J shed 5 bases, and the junction held 13 bases outside the gene matches. The CDR3: CASSHGGQGSWRDQPQHF. CDR3 nucleotides: TGCGCCAGCAGCCACGGGGGACAGGGGAGTTGGCGCGATCAGCCCCAGCATTTT.

V and J are TRBV18 and TRBJ2-7; 9 positions match TRBD1. Trimming cost V 4 bases and J 3 bases; bases outside gene matches: 7. Germline V gene lookup returns CDR1 KGHSH and CDR2 LQKENI. The CDR3 has 15 residues. CDR3 region: CASSQTGTGIYEQYF. CDR3 DNA: TGTGCCAGCTCACAAACCGGGACAGGGATCTACGAGCAGTACTTC.

The chain combines TRBV27 with TRBJ2-7, with 7 bases that match TRBD1. Trimming removed 3 bases from V and 3 bases from J; junction bases left unmatched: 11. Germline values: CDR1 MNHEY, CDR2 SMNVEV (reference sequence). The CDR3 sequence is 16 residues long. The DNA for the CDR3 is TGTGCCAGCAGTTTCTCAAGAAGGGGGCGAGGCTACGAGCAGTACTTC. Its protein product is CASSFSRRGRGYEQYF.

In the case of this clone: Other DNA sequences of this sample code for an identical CDR3. The chain recombines TRBV7-3 with TRBJ1-1; D unresolved. Germline CDR1 reads SGHTA; CDR2 reads FQGTGA. This CDR3 region has 12 residues. V lost 0 bases and J 8 bases, leaving 7 bases between the germline ends. The CDR3, as DNA: TGTGCCAGCAGCTTAACCGCCGGGGAAGCTTTCTTT. Its protein product is CASSLTAGEAFF.

V usage is TRBV29-1 and J usage is TRBJ2-1; D remains ambiguous. Trimming pared 2 bases from V and 4 bases from J, leaving 6 bases between. Germline CDR1 SQVTM, CDR2 ANQGSEA. This CDR3 region has 12 residues. DNA for the CDR3: TGCAGCGTTGAATTACGATACAATGAGCAGTTCTTC. The encoded protein is CSVELRYNEQFF.

The genes are TRBV9 and TRBJ2-1; TRBD1 matches 8 bases. The CDR3 has 14 amino acids. J was trimmed by 10 bases and V by 0 bases; bases with no gene match: 6. CDR1 and CDR2 from the germline V gene are SGDLS and YYNGEE. CDR3 bases: TGTGCCAGCAGCGTAGCTACGAGGACAGGGGAGCAGTTCTTC. It codes for CASSVATRTGEQFF.

This clone was seen a single time. The chain employs TRBV2 and TRBJ1-4; D remains unclear. The CDR3 is made up of 12 amino acids. V gave up 3 bases and J gave up 11 bases, with 10 bases separating them. The germline V gene encodes CDR1 SNHLY and CDR2 FYNNEI. The CDR3 loop is CASSEGDRKLFF. The CDR3 nucleotides read TGTGCCAGCAGTGAGGGCGATCGGAAACTGTTTTTT.

The genes are TRBV19 and TRBJ1-5; the D gene is possibly TRBD1 (5 bases). CDR3 size: 15 residues. The V gene's germline CDR1 is LNHDA and CDR2 SQIVND (reference sequence). Trimming shortened V by 5 bases and J by 3 bases, and 14 bases separated the two germline ends. The CDR3 sequence: CASSPRDGFNQPQHF. CDR3 DNA: TGTGCCAGTAGTCCCCGGGACGGATTCAATCAGCCCCAGCATTTT.

The V and J genes are TRBV6-6 and TRBJ1-5; TRBD1 might be the D (5 bases). The germline V gene has CDR1 MNHNY and CDR2 SVGAGI (reference sequence). Trimming shortened V by 6 bases and J by 1 base, and 10 bases separated the two germline ends. The CDR3 runs 14 residues. The CDR3 DNA follows: TGTGCCAGCAGATCAGGGCCGAGCAATCAGCCCCAGCATTTT. The encoded protein is CASRSGPSNQPQHF.

The rearrangement joins TRBV5-6 to TRBJ1-2; D may be TRBD1 (6 bases). CDR3 size: 14 residues. V lost 3 bases to trimming and J lost 8 bases, with 17 bases between them. CDR1 and CDR2 from the germline V gene are SGHDT and YYEEEE. CDR3 sequence reads: CASSSSPQGYGYTF. The CDR3 DNA sequence: TGTGCCAGCAGCTCGAGTCCCCAGGGGTACGGCTACACCTTC. Full variable domain (remainder filled in from reference TRBV5-6 and TRBJ1-2): DAGVTQSPTHLIKTRGQQVTLRCSPKSGHDTVSWYQQALGQGPQFIFQYYEEEERQRGNFPDRFSGHQFPNYSSELNVNALLLGDSALYLCASSSSPQGYGYTFGSGTRLTVV.

This chain joins TRBV7-3 and TRBJ1-1; 7 bases fit TRBD1. The CDR3 is 17 residues long. CDR1 is SGHTA, CDR2 FQGTGA, per germline. Germline trimming cut 2 bases from V and 3 bases from J; bases unmatched to any gene: 12. The CDR3 sequence is CASSLGSQGPRDTEAFF. CDR3 coding DNA: TGTGCCAGCAGCTTAGGCTCACAGGGGCCCCGGGACACTGAAGCTTTCTTT. The full variable domain, completed using reference TRBV7-3 and TRBJ1-1, is GAGVSQTPSNKVTEKGKYVELRCDPISGHTALYWYRQSLGQGPEFLIYFQGTGAADDSGLPNDRFFAVRPEGSVSTLKIQRTERGDSAVYLCASSLGSQGPRDTEAFFGQGTRLTVV.

There are a few counts of this clone. The genes are TRBV29-1 and TRBJ1-2, with D unclear. CDR3 size: 11 residues. V was shortened by 5 bases and J by 2 bases, with 6 bases between the two germline ends. CDR1 SQVTM and CDR2 ANQGSEA come from the germline V gene. CDR3 coding DNA: TGCAGCGTTTCCCAGAACTATGGCTACACCTTC. Protein: CSVSQNYGYTF.

As for this clone: At the DNA level, this CDR3 is encoded by other sequences in the same sample as well. The chain employs TRBV5-4 and TRBJ2-7; 7 bases fit TRBD2. Germline assignment: CDR1 SGHNT and CDR2 YYREEE (reference sequence). The CDR3 extends over 15 amino acids. The J segment lost 4 bases and the V segment lost 0 bases, leaving 7 bases of the junction unmatched. CDR3 residues: CASSLGGSSSYEQYF. CDR3 bases: TGTGCCAGCAGCTTGGGCGGGAGTTCTTCTTACGAGCAGTACTTC.

This clone has a single count. CDR3 loop: CASSLNIGDGYTF. CDR3 bases: TGTGCCAGCAGCTTGAACATAGGAGATGGCTACACCTTC. This chain connects TRBV7-2 to TRBJ1-2, with unresolved D. CDR1 is SGHTA, CDR2 FQGNSA, per germline. The CDR3 contains 13 residues. V dropped 3 bases and J dropped 6 bases, with 11 bases sitting between them.

The chain uses TRBV5-1 and TRBJ2-1; 9 nucleotides line up with TRBD2. The CDR3 is 18 residues long. Germline CDR1 and CDR2: SGHRS and YFSETQ. V lost 2 bases to trimming and J lost 3 bases; unmatched junction nucleotides: 12. The DNA of the CDR3 is TGCGCCAGCAGCTTTGGGTGGGTGCGGGAGGGCCTCTACAATGAGCAGTTCTTC. It yields the protein CASSFGWVREGLYNEQFF.

This clone was found a few times. The J gene is TRBJ2-2, the V gene TRBV9; D is undetermined. Germline assignment: CDR1 SGDLS and CDR2 YYNGEE. V shed 0 bases and J shed 0 bases, with 9 bases lying between them. The CDR3 runs 16 residues. CDR3: CASSVVSSPNTGELFF. As DNA, the CDR3 is TGTGCCAGCAGCGTAGTTAGCTCTCCGAACACCGGGGAGCTGTTTTTT.

Regarding this clone: Other DNA sequences within the sample encode an identical CDR3. CDR3 residues: CASSGQGYGYTF. DNA for the CDR3: TGTGCCAGCAGTGGACAGGGGTATGGCTACACCTTC. This sequence joins TRBV6-1 and TRBJ1-2; 8 nucleotides align to TRBD1. The CDR3 contains 12 residues. V lost 4 bases to trimming and J lost 5 bases; unmatched junction nucleotides: 0. CDR1 is MNHNS, CDR2 SASEGT, per germline.

V is TRBV5-8 and J is TRBJ1-2, with D unclear. The germline V gene encodes CDR1 SGHTS and CDR2 YDEGEE. This CDR3 is 14 amino acids long. The V end lost 2 bases, the J end lost 2 bases, and 10 bases lay between the germline ends. The CDR3 DNA follows: TGTGCCAGCAGCTTAGGATTAACAAACTATGGCTACACCTTC. This sequence encodes CASSLGLTNYGYTF.

This rearrangement joins TRBV9 to TRBJ2-2; perhaps TRBD2 as D (6 bases). CDR1 is SGDLS and CDR2 is YYNGEE in the germline V gene. The V and J ends lost 6 bases and 3 bases respectively, with 12 bases between them. The CDR3 length is 14 residues. DNA for the CDR3: TGTGCCAGCACCCCCCGGGAGCACACCGGGGAGCTGTTTTTT. The encoded protein is CASTPREHTGELFF.

The gene calls are TRBV11-1 and TRBJ2-1, with D possibly TRBD2 on 6 matching bases. The V and J ends lost 6 bases and 0 bases respectively, with 15 bases between them. Germline lookup yields CDR1 SGHAT and CDR2 FQDESV (reference sequence). The CDR3 length is 16 residues. The CDR3 DNA follows: TGTGCCAGCAGACAAGGCGGGACCGTCTCCTACAATGAGCAGTTCTTC. Translated, it gives CASRQGGTVSYNEQFF. The complete variable domain, with remaining parts taken from reference TRBV11-1 and TRBJ2-1, reads EAEVAQSPRYKITEKSQAVAFWCDPISGHATLYWYRQILGQGPELLVQFQDESVVDDSQLPKDRFSAERLKGVDSTLKIQPAELGDSAMYLCASRQGGTVSYNEQFFGPGTRLTVL.